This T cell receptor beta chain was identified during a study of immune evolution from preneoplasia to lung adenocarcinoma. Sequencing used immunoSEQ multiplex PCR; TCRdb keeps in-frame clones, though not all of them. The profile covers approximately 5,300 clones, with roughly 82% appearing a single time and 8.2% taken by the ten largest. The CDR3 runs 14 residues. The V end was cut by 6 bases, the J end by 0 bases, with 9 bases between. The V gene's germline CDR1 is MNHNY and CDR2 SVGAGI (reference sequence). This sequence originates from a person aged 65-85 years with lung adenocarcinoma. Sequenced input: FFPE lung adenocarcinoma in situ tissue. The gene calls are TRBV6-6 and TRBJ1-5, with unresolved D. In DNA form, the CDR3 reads TGTGCCAGCAGAATTTACGATAGCAATCAGCCCCAGCATTTT. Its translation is CASRIYDSNQPQHF.